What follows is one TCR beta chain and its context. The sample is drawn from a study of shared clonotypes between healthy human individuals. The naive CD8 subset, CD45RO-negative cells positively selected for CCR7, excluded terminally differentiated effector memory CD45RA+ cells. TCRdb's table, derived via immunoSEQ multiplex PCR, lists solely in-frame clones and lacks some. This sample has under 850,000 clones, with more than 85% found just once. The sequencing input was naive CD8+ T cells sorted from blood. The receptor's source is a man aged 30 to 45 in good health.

This CDR3 is CASSPLTGVNTEAFF. In DNA form, the CDR3 reads TGTGCCAGCAGTCCATTGACAGGGGTGAACACTGAAGCTTTCTTT. This chain uses TRBV27 with TRBJ1-1, with TRBD1 matching over 8 bases. CDR3 length equals 15 residues. Trimming took 5 bases from V and 0 from J; bases not matched to a gene: 5. Germline CDR1 and CDR2: MNHEY and SMNVEV (reference sequence).